Below, 31 T cell receptor beta chains from the same sample are listed, as sequenced in a study of T cells in Graves' hyperthyroidism and ophthalmopathy. TCR beta CDR3 regions were amplified from RNA transcripts. HTBI primers drove first-round RT-PCR of the TCR CDR3. TCRdb used MiXCR to reprocess the multiplex PCR reads, holding one entry per CDR3 protein. This table holds about 300,000 distinct CDR3 sequences, 15% to 20% found once. The specimen was blood. These receptors originate from a man aged 50 to 60 with Graves' ophthalmopathy.

The V call is TRBV4-1, the J call TRBJ2-3; 9 bases align to TRBD2. CDR3 length: 16 residues. The V gene end was trimmed by 2 bases and the J gene end by 0 bases; junction bases not matched to a gene: 3. Looked up from germline, CDR1 is MGHRA and CDR2 is YSYEKL. This CDR3 reads CASSQLLAGSTDTQYF. CDR3 bases: TGCGCCAGCAGCCAACTGCTAGCGGGAAGCACAGATACGCAGTATTTT.

This clonotype was detected ten times or more. The V and J genes are TRBV5-1 and TRBJ2-7, with a weak D call TRBD1 (6 bases). The CDR3 runs to 13 residues. CDR1 and CDR2 (germline): SGHRS, YFSETQ. V was pared by 0 bases and J by 6 bases, with 10 bases between. In DNA, the CDR3 is TGCGCCAGCAGCTTGGAGGGGGATAGCGAGCAGTACTTC. The encoded protein is CASSLEGDSEQYF.

V usage is TRBV4-2 and J usage is TRBJ1-4; D ambiguous. The germline CDR1 and CDR2 sequences are LGHNA and YNFKEQ. This CDR3 is built from 16 residues. V lost 2 bases and J 3 bases, leaving 13 bases between the germline ends. The CDR3 is CASSQKSAPPNEKLFF. In DNA form, the CDR3 reads TGTGCCAGCAGCCAAAAGTCGGCCCCGCCTAATGAAAAACTGTTTTTT.

This clonotype was seen many times. The chain recombines TRBV2 with TRBJ2-3, with unresolved D. Deletions cut 3 bases from V and 0 bases from J, with 13 bases between. Looked up from germline, CDR1 is SNHLY and CDR2 is FYNNEI. There are 16 residues in the CDR3. CDR3 nucleotides: TGTGCCAGCAGTGAGAGGCGGAAAGCTAGCACAGATACGCAGTATTTT. Protein product: CASSERRKASTDTQYF.

This clonotype came up a few times. The V and J genes are TRBV5-1 and TRBJ2-2; 10 nucleotides agree with TRBD2. Germline V gives CDR1 SGHRS, CDR2 YFSETQ. The CDR3 extends over 17 amino acids. V was clipped by 0 bases and J by 2 bases; unmatched bases: 4. The CDR3 DNA reads TGCGCCAGCAGCTTGGAGAGCGGGAGGGCAAACACCGGGGAGCTGTTTTTT. This gives the protein CASSLESGRANTGELFF.

The chain employs TRBV6-4 and TRBJ2-7, with a possible D match to TRBD1 (5 bases). This CDR3 contains 12 residues. Looked up from germline, CDR1 is MRHNA and CDR2 is SNTAGT. V lost 4 bases to trimming and J lost 6 bases, with 10 bases between them. In DNA, the CDR3 is TGTGCCAGCAGTGTCAGGGCAGCCGAGCAGTACTTC. Its protein product is CASSVRAAEQYF.

The chain joins TRBV28 to TRBJ1-5, with D tentatively TRBD1 (5 bases). V shed 6 bases and J shed 5 bases, with 11 bases lying between them. From germline, CDR1 is MDHEN and CDR2 SYDVKM. The CDR3 is made up of 13 amino acids. In nucleotides, the CDR3 is TGTGCCAGCAGCTTCGGGGGGGATCAGCCCCAGCATTTT. Translated: CASSFGGDQPQHF.

V and J are TRBV7-8 and TRBJ1-2; D is ambiguous. The CDR3 consists of 20 residues. Germline values: CDR1 SGHVS, CDR2 FQNEAQ. V lost 8 bases, J lost 7 bases, and 38 bases lay in between. In nucleotides, the CDR3 is TGTGCCAGCTCACTAAGCTTCCAATTGGGCACCTCAACTCTAAGGCCTGGCTACACCTTC. It specifies CASSLSFQLGTSTLRPGYTF. Based on the CDR3 plus reference TRBV7-8 and TRBJ1-2, the full variable domain is GAGVSQSPRYKVAKRGQDVALRCDPISGHVSLFWYQQALGQGPEFLTYFQNEAQLDKSGLPSDRFFAERPEGSVSTLKIQRTQQEDSAVYLCASSLSFQLGTSTLRPGYTFGSGTRLTVV.

The chain combines TRBV28 with TRBJ2-1; D remains ambiguous. The length of the CDR3 is 12 residues. V lost 5 bases and J 6 bases, leaving 8 bases between the germline ends. CDR1 MDHEN and CDR2 SYDVKM come from the germline V gene. This CDR3 reads CASSLSINEQFF. The DNA for the CDR3 is TGTGCCAGCAGTCTATCCATCAATGAGCAGTTCTTC.

The rearrangement uses TRBV5-8 and TRBJ2-1; D call uncertain. Germline V gives CDR1 SGHTS, CDR2 YDEGEE. V lost 4 bases and J lost 10, with 12 bases in between. The CDR3 covers 12 residues. The chain's CDR3 is CASSQTAREQFF. Written as DNA, the CDR3 is TGTGCCAGCAGCCAGACTGCGCGAGAGCAGTTCTTC.

The V call is TRBV19, the J call TRBJ2-2; maybe TRBD2 (6 bases). The CDR3 has 11 residues. The V gene lost 10 bases and the J gene lost 6 bases, with 9 bases spanning the gap. Germline V CDR1 and CDR2: LNHDA, SQIVND (reference sequence). The CDR3 loop reads CAIERAGELFF. CDR3 nucleotides: TGTGCCATTGAGCGGGCCGGGGAGCTGTTTTTT.

The table lists this clonotype with many counts. The V call is TRBV6-1, the J call TRBJ1-5, with D possibly TRBD1 on 5 matching bases. Trimming took off 7 bases at V and 2 bases at J, with 15 bases between the two ends. Germline-derived CDR1 and CDR2 are MNHNS and SASEGT. There are 15 residues in the CDR3. The CDR3 DNA follows: TGTGCCAGCACCCGTCGGAGAGGGGGCAATCAGCCCCAGCATTTT. Translating gives CASTRRRGGNQPQHF.

In nucleotides, the CDR3 is TGCGCCAGCAGCCCCCAGAGCTCTGGAAACACCATATATTTT. Translation: CASSPQSSGNTIYF. V and J are TRBV5-1 and TRBJ1-3; D ambiguous. V was shortened by 4 bases and J by 0 bases, with 8 bases between the two germline ends. The CDR3 has 14 residues. CDR1 is SGHRS, CDR2 YFSETQ, per germline.

This clonotype has just a few counts. This chain links TRBV5-6 with TRBJ2-3; D is possibly TRBD1 or TRBD2 (5 bases each). CDR3 length equals 12 residues. Germline V gene data show CDR1 as SGHDT and CDR2 as YYEEEE. V was trimmed by 7 bases and J by 8 bases, leaving 14 bases between them. CDR3 DNA sequence: TGTGCCAGCGGGGACGAGGACCCTACGCAGTATTTT. Amino acid sequence: CASGDEDPTQYF.

This clonotype has a count of ten or more. One junction end disagrees with the germline gene, perhaps due to a read error. The chain couples TRBV2 to TRBJ2-7, with D perhaps assigned TRBD1 or TRBD2 (5 bases each). This CDR3 spans 12 amino acids. Germline V gives CDR1 SNHLY, CDR2 FYNNEI. The CDR3: CPSLGGDYEQYF. Written as DNA, the CDR3 is TGTCCCAGCCTTGGGGGAGACTACGAGCAGTACTTC.

This clonotype has ten or more counts. Here the CDR3 reads CASSLGGLAGGADTQYF. CDR3 sequence (DNA): TGTGCCAGCAGCTTAGGTGGGCTAGCGGGAGGGGCAGATACGCAGTATTTT. The chain joins TRBV7-6 to TRBJ2-3, with 12 bases that match TRBD2. The CDR3 runs 17 residues. The germline V gene encodes CDR1 SGHVS and CDR2 FNYEAQ. Trimming cost V 1 base and J 4 bases; bases outside gene matches: 6.

This clonotype was counted many times. The chain employs TRBV27 and TRBJ1-4; D is undetermined. Germline CDR1 is MNHEY and CDR2 is SMNVEV (reference sequence). This CDR3 has 19 amino acids. Trimming left V 5 bases short and J 2 bases short, with 24 bases between. The CDR3 DNA sequence: TGTGCCAGCAGTCTACTGACCCCCTCGCAGACGCGGACTAATGAAAAACTGTTTTTT. Encoded protein: CASSLLTPSQTRTNEKLFF. Complete variable domain (other parts from reference TRBV27 and TRBJ1-4): EAQVTQNPRYLITVTGKKLTVTCSQNMNHEYMSWYRQDPGLGLRQIYYSMNVEVTDKGDVPEGYKVSRKEKRNFPLILESPSPNQTSLYFCASSLLTPSQTRTNEKLFFGSGTQLSVL.

The V and J genes are TRBV9 and TRBJ1-1, with 7 nucleotides matching TRBD1. The germline V gene has CDR1 SGDLS and CDR2 YYNGEE. The CDR3 covers 16 residues. V was clipped by 3 bases and J by 0 bases; unmatched bases: 8. CDR3 coding DNA: TGTGCCAGCAGCGCGAAAACCGGGACAGTGAACACTGAAGCTTTCTTT. This translates into CASSAKTGTVNTEAFF.

This clonotype was counted ten times or more. The genes are TRBV2 and TRBJ1-1, with D hard to call. The length of the CDR3 is 12 residues. V shed 7 bases and J shed 5 bases, with 11 bases lying between them. CDR1 and CDR2 from the germline V gene are SNHLY and FYNNEI. CDR3: CASITETTEAFF. CDR3 in DNA: TGTGCCAGCATCACGGAGACTACTGAAGCTTTCTTT.

This clonotype was counted at least ten times. This sequence joins TRBV20-1 and TRBJ1-4, with 8 nucleotides matching TRBD1. In germline, CDR1 is DFQATT, CDR2 SNEGSKA (reference sequence). The CDR3 length is 15 residues. Trimming took 5 bases from V and 7 from J; bases not matched to a gene: 12. CDR3 sequence (DNA): TGCAGTGCTTACGGCAGGGGGCGCGACGGTGAAAAACTGTTTTTT. Translation: CSAYGRGRDGEKLFF.

The chain uses TRBV3-1 and TRBJ1-6, with TRBD1 as a possible D gene (5 bases). Germline lookup yields CDR1 LGHDT and CDR2 YNNKEL (reference sequence). V was cut by 1 base and J by 7 bases, with 8 bases left in between. The CDR3 covers 14 residues. The CDR3 DNA reads as TGTGCCAGCAGCCAAGGAGGGGCGAATTCACCCCTCCACTTT. Translation: CASSQGGANSPLHF.

The sample holds many counts of this clonotype. The chain joins TRBV28 to TRBJ2-5; D unclear. There are 13 residues in the CDR3. V lost 5 bases to trimming and J lost 4 bases, with 11 bases between them. The germline V gene encodes CDR1 MDHEN and CDR2 SYDVKM. The CDR3 spells CASSPNTRETQYF. The CDR3 DNA reads TGTGCCAGCAGTCCAAACACCCGAGAGACCCAGTACTTC.

Many counts were recorded for this clonotype. V is TRBV14 and J is TRBJ2-1, with TRBD1 identical over 10 bases. The CDR3 has 16 amino acids. The V and J ends lost 1 base and 9 bases, in that order; junction bases with no gene match: 9. Germline V gene data show CDR1 as SGHDN and CDR2 as FVKESK. This CDR3 reads CASSQGGTGAFREQFF. The DNA of the CDR3 is TGTGCCAGCAGCCAAGGGGGGACAGGGGCTTTCCGTGAGCAGTTCTTC.

About this clonotype: One base away lies a much larger clone, so this may be a sequencing read error. Because the CDR3 is missing its conserved closing phenylalanine or tryptophan, this is likely a read error. The chain has TRBV7-9 and TRBJ1-1; D call uncertain. V lost 5 bases, J lost 5 bases, and 6 bases lay in between. The CDR3 length is 11 residues. The germline CDR1 and CDR2 sequences are SEHNR and FQNEAQ (reference sequence). CDR3 protein: CASSPTTEAFC. CDR3 sequence (DNA): TGTGCCAGCAGCCCGACGACTGAAGCTTTCTGT.

As for this clonotype: A much larger clone lies a single base off, so this may be a read error. The chain employs TRBV28 and TRBJ1-1, with unresolved D. Germline CDR1 reads MDHEN; CDR2 reads SYDVKM. The CDR3 is made up of 13 amino acids. The CDR3 region is CPSSSHDMTEAFF. CDR3 coding DNA: TGTCCCAGCAGTTCCCACGATATGACTGAAGCTTTCTTT.

This clonotype was picked up many times. The rearrangement joins TRBV20-1 to TRBJ2-1, with D possibly called TRBD1 or TRBD2 (5 bases each). Trimming removed 5 bases from V and 6 bases from J, with 20 bases in between. The CDR3 consists of 15 residues. Per the germline V gene, CDR1 is DFQATT and CDR2 is SNEGSKA (reference sequence). CDR3 nucleotides: TGCAGTGCTCAAGCCGGGACCCGTGGGGTCAATGAGCAGTTCTTC. It specifies CSAQAGTRGVNEQFF.

There are a few counts of this clonotype. The CDR3 bases are TGCAGTGCCAGGACTAGCGGGATCCGCACAGATACGCAGTATTTT. Translation: CSARTSGIRTDTQYF. This chain joins TRBV20-1 and TRBJ2-3; 12 bases map to TRBD2. Germline values: CDR1 DFQATT, CDR2 SNEGSKA (reference sequence). J was trimmed by 1 base and V by 6 bases; bases with no gene match: 5. This CDR3 is 15 amino acids long.

The genes are TRBV5-1 and TRBJ2-2; 7 positions match TRBD1. There are 15 residues in the CDR3. V lost 2 bases, J lost 2 bases, and 3 bases stayed unmatched. CDR1 is SGHRS, CDR2 YFSETQ, per germline. CDR3 protein: CASSFRDSNTGELFF. CDR3 bases: TGCGCCAGCAGCTTCCGGGACAGTAACACCGGGGAGCTGTTTTTT.

As for this clonotype: With a much larger clone just one base away, this may be a read error. V gene TRBV3-1 combines with J gene TRBJ1-5, with TRBD1 matching over 8 bases. This CDR3 comprises 15 residues. The junction had 4 bases not matched to a gene; V was cut back by 4 bases and J by 2 bases. In germline, CDR1 is LGHDT, CDR2 YNNKEL (reference sequence). CDR3 bases: TGTGCCAGCAGCCGACAGGGGAAGGGCAATCAGCCCCAGCATTTT. Encoded protein: CASSRQGKGNQPQHF.

This clonotype occurred many times. The chain uses TRBV2 and TRBJ2-3; D not certain. The CDR3 runs to 13 residues. Germline-derived CDR1 and CDR2 are SNHLY and FYNNEI. Trimming removed 11 bases from V and 0 bases from J, with 12 bases in between. The CDR3 reads CASNGPSTDTQYF. CDR3 nucleotides: TGTGCCTCTAATGGTCCTAGCACAGATACGCAGTATTTT.

The genes are TRBV20-1 and TRBJ2-7; 7 bases match TRBD2. There are 13 residues in the CDR3. CDR1 DFQATT and CDR2 SNEGSKA come from the germline V gene (reference sequence). The trim removed 6 bases at V and 1 base at J, leaving 6 bases unmatched. CDR3 in amino acids: CSAFSGVSYEQYF. The DNA of the CDR3 is TGCAGTGCCTTCAGCGGGGTATCCTACGAGCAGTACTTC.